The source of this TCR beta chain is a study of blood T cell repertoires in COVID-19. The assay was immunoSEQ multiplex PCR, and TCRdb's table has in-frame clones only and misses some. This sample has approximately 410,000 clones; approximately 90% occur once, and the top ten carry approximately 1.4%. The CDR3 has 14 amino acids. CDR1 is SGHRS, CDR2 YFSETQ, per germline. V lost 4 bases, J lost 1 base, and 10 bases lay in between. The clonotype comes from a woman between 25 and 40 years old with active or convalescent COVID-19. The source material was peripheral blood. The J gene is TRBJ2-3, the V gene TRBV5-1, with D tentatively TRBD2 (6 bases). The chain's CDR3 is CASSAWGGTDTQYF. The CDR3 DNA is TGCGCCAGCAGCGCGTGGGGGGGCACAGATACGCAGTATTTT.